This section outlines one T cell receptor (beta chain) sequence together with its context. This sample stems from a study of blood T cell repertoires in COVID-19. Study-level background: PBMCs, B-cell-depleted T cells, or T cells provided the cDNA or gDNA that made up the material.

The protocol was immunoSEQ multiplex PCR, while the TCRdb copy is restricted to in-frame clones and leaves out a portion. The table has approximately 65,000 clones, roughly 87% seen once; the top ten hold around 5.2%. There are 16 residues in the CDR3. V gave up 4 bases and J gave up 1 base; unmatched junction bases: 5. Germline lookup yields CDR1 SGHRS and CDR2 YFSETQ. The source material was peripheral blood. The receptor was derived from a woman between 45 and 65 years old with active COVID-19. This chain links TRBV5-1 with TRBJ2-2; 9 bases agree with TRBD1. CDR3 amino acids: CASSLGTGLNTGELFF. The CDR3 DNA sequence: TGCGCCAGCAGCCTCGGGACAGGGCTGAACACCGGGGAGCTGTTTTTT.